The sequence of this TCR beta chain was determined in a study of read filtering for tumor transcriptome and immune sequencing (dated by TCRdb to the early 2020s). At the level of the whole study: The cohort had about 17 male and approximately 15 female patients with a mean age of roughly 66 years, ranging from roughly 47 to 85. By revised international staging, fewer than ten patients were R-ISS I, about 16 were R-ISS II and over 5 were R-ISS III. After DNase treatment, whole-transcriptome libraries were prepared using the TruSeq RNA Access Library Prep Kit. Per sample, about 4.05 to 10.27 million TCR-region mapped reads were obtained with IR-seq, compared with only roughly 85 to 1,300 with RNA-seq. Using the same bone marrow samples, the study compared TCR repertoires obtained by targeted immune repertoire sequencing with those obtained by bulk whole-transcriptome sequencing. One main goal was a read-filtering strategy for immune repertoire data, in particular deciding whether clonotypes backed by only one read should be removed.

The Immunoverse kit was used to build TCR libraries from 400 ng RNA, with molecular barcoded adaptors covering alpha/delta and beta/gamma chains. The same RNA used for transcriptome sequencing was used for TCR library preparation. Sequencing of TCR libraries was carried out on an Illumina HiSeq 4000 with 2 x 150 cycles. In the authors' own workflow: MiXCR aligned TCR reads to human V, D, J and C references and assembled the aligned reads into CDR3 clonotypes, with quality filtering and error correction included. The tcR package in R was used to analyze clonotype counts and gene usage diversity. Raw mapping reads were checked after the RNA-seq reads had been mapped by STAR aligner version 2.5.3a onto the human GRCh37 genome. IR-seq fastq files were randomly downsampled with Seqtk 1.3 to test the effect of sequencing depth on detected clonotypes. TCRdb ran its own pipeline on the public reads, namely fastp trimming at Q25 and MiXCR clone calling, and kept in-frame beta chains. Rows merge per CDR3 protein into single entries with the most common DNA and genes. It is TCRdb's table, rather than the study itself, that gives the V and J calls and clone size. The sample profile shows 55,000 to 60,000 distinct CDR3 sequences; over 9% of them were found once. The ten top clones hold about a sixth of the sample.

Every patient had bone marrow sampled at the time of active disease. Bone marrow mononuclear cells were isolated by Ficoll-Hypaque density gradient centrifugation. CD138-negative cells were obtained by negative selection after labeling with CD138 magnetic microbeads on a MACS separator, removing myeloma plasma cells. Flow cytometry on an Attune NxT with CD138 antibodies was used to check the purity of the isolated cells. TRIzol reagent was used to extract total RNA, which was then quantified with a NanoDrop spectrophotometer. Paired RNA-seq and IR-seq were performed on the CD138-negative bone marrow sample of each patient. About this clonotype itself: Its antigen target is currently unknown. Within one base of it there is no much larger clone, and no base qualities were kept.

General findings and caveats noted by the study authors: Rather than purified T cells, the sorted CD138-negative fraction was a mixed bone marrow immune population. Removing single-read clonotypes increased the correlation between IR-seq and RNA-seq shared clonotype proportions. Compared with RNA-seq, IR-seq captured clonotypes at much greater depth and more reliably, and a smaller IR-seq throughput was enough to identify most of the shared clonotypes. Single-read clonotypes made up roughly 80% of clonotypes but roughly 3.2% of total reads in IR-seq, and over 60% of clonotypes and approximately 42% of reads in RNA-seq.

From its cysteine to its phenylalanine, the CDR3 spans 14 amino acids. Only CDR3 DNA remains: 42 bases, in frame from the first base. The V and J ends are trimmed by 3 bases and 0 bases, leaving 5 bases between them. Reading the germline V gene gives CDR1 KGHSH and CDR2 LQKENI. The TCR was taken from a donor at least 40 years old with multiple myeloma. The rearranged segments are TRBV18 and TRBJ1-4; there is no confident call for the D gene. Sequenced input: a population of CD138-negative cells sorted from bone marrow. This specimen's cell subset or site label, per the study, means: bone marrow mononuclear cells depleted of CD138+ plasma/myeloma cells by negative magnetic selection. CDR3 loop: CASSPLSTNEKLFF. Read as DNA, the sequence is TGTGCCAGCTCACCCTTATCAACTAATGAAAAACTGTTTTTT.